This T cell receptor (beta chain) was obtained from a study of OX40 agonist ivuxolimab in advanced cancers. The wider study: Ivuxolimab doses were 0.01, 0.1, 0.3, 1.5, 3 or 10 mg/kg every 2 weeks.

TCRdb keeps only in-frame clones here, not all; method: immunoSEQ multiplex PCR. The table shows tens of thousands of clones, with around 86% occurring only once. General study results and limits: In CD8+ T cells, expanded clones were on average more numerous than in CD4+. Nonresponders included some who also had low normalized T-cell clonal expansion.

On this clone: Its antigen remains unknown.

The CDR3 is 15 residues long. Germline CDR1 and CDR2: MNHNY and SVGAGI (reference sequence). V shed 6 bases, J shed 2 bases, and the junction held 8 bases outside the gene matches. The chain uses TRBV6-6 and TRBJ2-3, with 7 bases fitting TRBD2. The source material was CD4+ or CD8+ T cells sorted from blood, sampled in a trial of the OX40 agonist ivuxolimab. The receptor was isolated from an adult with an advanced solid tumor such as melanoma, head and neck, liver or kidney cancer. The CDR3 DNA reads TGTGCCAGCAGGGATCGGGCGGGAGTCACAGATACGCAGTATTTT. Its translation is CASRDRAGVTDTQYF.